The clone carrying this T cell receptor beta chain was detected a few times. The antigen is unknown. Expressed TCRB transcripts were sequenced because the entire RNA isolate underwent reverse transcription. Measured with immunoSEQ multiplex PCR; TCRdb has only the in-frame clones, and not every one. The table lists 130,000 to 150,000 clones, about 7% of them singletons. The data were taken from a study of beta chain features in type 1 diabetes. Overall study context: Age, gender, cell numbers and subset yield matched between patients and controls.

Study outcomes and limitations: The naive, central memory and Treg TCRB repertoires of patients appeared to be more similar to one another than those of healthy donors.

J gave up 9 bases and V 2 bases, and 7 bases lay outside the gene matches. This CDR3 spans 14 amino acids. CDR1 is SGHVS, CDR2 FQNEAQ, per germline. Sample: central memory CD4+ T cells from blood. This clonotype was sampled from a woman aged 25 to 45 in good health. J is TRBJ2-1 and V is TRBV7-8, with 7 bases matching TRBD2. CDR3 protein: CASSLRKTSAEQFF. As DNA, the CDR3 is TGTGCCAGCAGCTTACGAAAAACTAGCGCTGAGCAGTTCTTC.